Listed below are T cell receptor beta chains from one sample, sequenced in a study of shared T cell receptors in the human thymus. Method: immunoSEQ multiplex PCR; TCRdb's copy keeps in-frame clones and lacks some. There are more than 550,000 clones in the sample; about 87% occur only once, and roughly 0.0094% lies in the top ten. These data were also reused for a study on human thymus T cells.

Sequenced: thymocytes. These receptors all stem from a boy in the first two years of life with a congenital heart defect. CDR3s include the opening cysteine and the closing phenylalanine or tryptophan. Fields, in order: D gene, J gene, CDR3 length, V gene, CDR3 protein. A D gene is named only where the DNA matches it firmly.

d_gene: NA; j_gene: TRBJ2-4; len: 15; v_gene: TRBV6-5; CDR3aa: CASSYRVGVKNIQYF
d_gene: NA; j_gene: TRBJ2-3; len: 10; v_gene: TRBV14; CDR3aa: CASSPDTQYF
d_gene: NA; j_gene: TRBJ2-7; len: 15; v_gene: TRBV5-6; CDR3aa: CASSFESTEHYEQYF
d_gene: TRBD1; j_gene: TRBJ1-2; len: 16; v_gene: TRBV29-1; CDR3aa: CSVEDPRQGELYGYTF
d_gene: NA; j_gene: TRBJ1-5; len: 15; v_gene: TRBV5-1; CDR3aa: CASSLQGSSNQPQHF
d_gene: NA; j_gene: TRBJ2-5; len: 13; v_gene: TRBV6-5; CDR3aa: CASSYRGRGAQYF
d_gene: TRBD1; j_gene: TRBJ1-5; len: 15; v_gene: TRBV19; CDR3aa: CASSFQDRGDQPQHF
d_gene: NA; j_gene: TRBJ2-3; len: 17; v_gene: TRBV6-1; CDR3aa: CASSEGLGGASTDTQYF
d_gene: TRBD1; j_gene: TRBJ2-3; len: 20; v_gene: TRBV4-2; CDR3aa: CASSQDTDRGFGGFTDTQYF
d_gene: NA; j_gene: TRBJ2-1; len: 19; v_gene: TRBV5-1; CDR3aa: CASTPFGTTSPSSYNEQFF
d_gene: NA; j_gene: TRBJ2-7; len: 13; v_gene: TRBV7-9; CDR3aa: CASSLARGREQYF
d_gene: NA; j_gene: TRBJ1-1; len: 14; v_gene: TRBV28; CDR3aa: CASSPDSPNTEAFF
d_gene: NA; j_gene: TRBJ1-1; len: 15; v_gene: TRBV12-5; CDR3aa: CASGLFEARNTEAFF
d_gene: NA; j_gene: TRBJ1-1; len: 15; v_gene: TRBV28; CDR3aa: CASSPRPYMNTEAFF
d_gene: TRBD1; j_gene: TRBJ2-2; len: 16; v_gene: TRBV15; CDR3aa: CATSWRQGANTGELFF
d_gene: NA; j_gene: TRBJ1-6; len: 13; v_gene: TRBV19; CDR3aa: CASSTDTNSPLHF
d_gene: NA; j_gene: TRBJ1-2; len: 15; v_gene: TRBV5-1; CDR3aa: CASSLNPGGAKGYTF